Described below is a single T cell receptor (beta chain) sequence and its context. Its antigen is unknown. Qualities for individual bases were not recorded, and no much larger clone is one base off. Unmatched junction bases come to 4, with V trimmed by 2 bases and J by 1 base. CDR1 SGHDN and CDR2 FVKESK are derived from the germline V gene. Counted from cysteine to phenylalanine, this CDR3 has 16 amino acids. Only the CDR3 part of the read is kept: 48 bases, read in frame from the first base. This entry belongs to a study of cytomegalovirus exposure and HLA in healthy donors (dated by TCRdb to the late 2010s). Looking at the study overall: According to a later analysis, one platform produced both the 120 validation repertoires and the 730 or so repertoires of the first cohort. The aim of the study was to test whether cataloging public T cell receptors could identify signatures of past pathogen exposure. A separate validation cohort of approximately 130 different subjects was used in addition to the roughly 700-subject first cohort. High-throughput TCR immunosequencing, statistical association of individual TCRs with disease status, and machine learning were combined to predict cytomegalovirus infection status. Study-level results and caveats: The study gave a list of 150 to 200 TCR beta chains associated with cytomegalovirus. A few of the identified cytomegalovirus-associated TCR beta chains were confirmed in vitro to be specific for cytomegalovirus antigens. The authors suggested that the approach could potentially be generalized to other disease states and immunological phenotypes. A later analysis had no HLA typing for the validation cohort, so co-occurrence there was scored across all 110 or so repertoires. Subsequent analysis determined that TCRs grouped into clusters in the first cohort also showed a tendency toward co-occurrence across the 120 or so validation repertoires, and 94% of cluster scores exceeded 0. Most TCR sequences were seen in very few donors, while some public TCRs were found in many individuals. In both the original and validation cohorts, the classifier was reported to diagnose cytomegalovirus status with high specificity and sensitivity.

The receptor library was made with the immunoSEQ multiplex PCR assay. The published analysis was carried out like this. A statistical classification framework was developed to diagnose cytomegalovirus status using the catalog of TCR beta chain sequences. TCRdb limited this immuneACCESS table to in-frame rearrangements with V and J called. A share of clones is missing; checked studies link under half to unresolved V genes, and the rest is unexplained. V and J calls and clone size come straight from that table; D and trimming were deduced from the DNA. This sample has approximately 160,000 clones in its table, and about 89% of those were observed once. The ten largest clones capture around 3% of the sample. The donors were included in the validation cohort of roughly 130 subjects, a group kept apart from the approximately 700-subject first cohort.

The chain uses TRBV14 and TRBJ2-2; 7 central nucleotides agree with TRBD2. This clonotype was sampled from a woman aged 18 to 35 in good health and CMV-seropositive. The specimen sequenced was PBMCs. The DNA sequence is TGTGCCAGCAGCCAACGGACTAGTGTGAACACCGGGGAGCTGTTTTTT. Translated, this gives CASSQRTSVNTGELFF.